A single sample gave rise to the 21 T cell receptor beta chains below, sequenced in a study of T cells after yellow fever vaccination. TCRdb passed the 5' RACE reads through MiXCR, listing each CDR3 protein once. The sample has hundreds of thousands of distinct CDR3 sequences, about 13% seen once. The sequenced sample was PBMCs, obtained on the day of the yellow fever booster vaccination. Every receptor here comes from a man aged 25 to 45 who received the YFV17D yellow fever vaccine.

This clonotype was seen a few times. V usage is TRBV27 and J usage is TRBJ2-1, with 10 bases fitting TRBD2. The junction had 8 bases not matched to a gene; V was cut back by 4 bases and J by 8 bases. The CDR3 covers 15 residues. Germline CDR1 and CDR2: MNHEY and SMNVEV (reference sequence). The CDR3 coding sequence is TGTGCCAGCAGTTGGCGGAGCGGGAGGGAAGATGAGCAGTTCTTC. Amino acid sequence: CASSWRSGREDEQFF.

This clonotype was observed a handful of times. The chain employs TRBV9 and TRBJ1-2, with D possibly TRBD1 on 5 matching bases. There are 16 residues in the CDR3. V dropped 0 bases and J dropped 4 bases, with 16 bases sitting between them. Germline CDR1 is SGDLS and CDR2 is YYNGEE. The CDR3 region is CASSVDPGVGTYGYTF. CDR3 nucleotide sequence: TGTGCCAGCAGCGTAGACCCTGGGGTGGGGACCTATGGCTACACCTTC.

The rearrangement links TRBV28 to TRBJ2-7, with 9 positions matching TRBD2. CDR3 length: 17 residues. V dropped 6 bases and J dropped 4; count of bases not matched to a gene: 16. Germline V gene sequence: CDR1 MDHEN, CDR2 SYDVKM. The CDR3, as DNA: TGTGCCAGCAGGGGAGGGCTAGCGGGAACCGGATTGTACGAGCAGTACTTC. It specifies CASRGGLAGTGLYEQYF.

A few counts support this clonotype. CDR3 sequence: CASSPGTLLTGELFF. The CDR3 nucleotides read TGTGCCAGCAGCCCTGGGACTCTGCTCACCGGGGAGCTGTTTTTT. The chain joins TRBV7-2 to TRBJ2-2; TRBD2 might be the D (6 bases). Trimming shortened V by 5 bases and J by 4 bases, and 14 bases separated the two germline ends. In germline, CDR1 is SGHTA, CDR2 FQGNSA. CDR3 size: 15 residues.

V gene TRBV5-6 combines with J gene TRBJ2-1; a weak D match, TRBD1 (5 bases). The CDR3 totals 14 residues. The germline CDR1 and CDR2 sequences are SGHDT and YYEEEE. V was clipped by 6 bases and J by 8 bases, with 18 bases between them. CDR3 protein: CASNIGVSFHEQFF. CDR3 DNA sequence: TGTGCCAGCAATATAGGGGTGAGTTTTCATGAGCAGTTCTTC.

This clonotype was seen only a few times. V usage is TRBV7-2 and J usage is TRBJ1-6, with D hard to call. The germline V and J ends were trimmed by 1 base and 9 bases, with 7 bases remaining between them. The CDR3 covers 13 residues. CDR1 and CDR2 from the germline V gene are SGHTA and FQGNSA. This CDR3 is CASSLGVSSPLHF. In DNA, the CDR3 is TGTGCCAGCAGCTTAGGGGTCTCTTCACCCCTCCACTTT.

This clonotype turned up a few times. The rearrangement joins TRBV7-9 to TRBJ2-3, with D tentatively TRBD1 (5 bases). Germline values: CDR1 SEHNR, CDR2 FQNEAQ (reference sequence). The V gene lost 5 bases and the J gene lost 4 bases, with 7 bases spanning the gap. The CDR3 loop spans 12 amino acids. The DNA of the CDR3 is TGTGCCAGCAGCCCACAGGCAGATACGCAGTATTTT. The encoded protein is CASSPQADTQYF.

This clonotype was counted between two and nine times. The chain uses TRBV7-2 and TRBJ2-7; D may be TRBD1 (6 bases). V gave up 1 base and J gave up 6 bases, with 19 bases separating them. Germline V gene lookup returns CDR1 SGHTA and CDR2 FQGNSA. The CDR3 runs 16 residues. CDR3 nucleotides: TGTGCCAGCAGCTTAGAGGGACAAGGTCGGGGTCCCGAGCAGTACTTC. Amino acids: CASSLEGQGRGPEQYF. Based on the CDR3 plus reference TRBV7-2 and TRBJ2-7, the full variable domain is GAGVSQSPSNKVTEKGKDVELRCDPISGHTALYWYRQSLGQGLEFLIYFQGNSAPDKSGLPSDRFSAERTGGSVSTLTIQRTQQEDSAVYLCASSLEGQGRGPEQYFGPGTRLTVT.

This clonotype was found a few times. The rearrangement joins TRBV9 to TRBJ2-1, with D possibly matching TRBD2 (5 bases). Trimming left V 2 bases short and J 0 bases short, with 9 bases between. CDR1 is SGDLS, CDR2 YYNGEE, per germline. This CDR3 comprises 15 residues. CDR3 loop: CASSVETSSYNEQFF. The CDR3 DNA sequence: TGTGCCAGCAGCGTGGAAACTAGCTCCTACAATGAGCAGTTCTTC.

This clonotype has more than one count but fewer than ten. This chain links TRBV30 with TRBJ1-2; no clear D. This CDR3 region has 10 residues. Germline CDR1 is GTSNPN and CDR2 is SVGIG (reference sequence). Trimming pared 4 bases from V and 8 bases from J, leaving 8 bases between. CDR3 loop: CAWKEKGYTF. The CDR3, as DNA: TGTGCCTGGAAGGAAAAGGGCTACACCTTC.

Many counts were recorded for this clonotype. The chain uses TRBV29-1 and TRBJ2-5; TRBD1 matches at 9 bases. CDR1 and CDR2 (germline): SQVTM, ANQGSEA. The length of the CDR3 is 13 residues. V lost 3 bases to trimming and J lost 5 bases; unmatched junction nucleotides: 4. CDR3 residues: CSVEFGTGETQYF. The DNA for the CDR3 is TGCAGCGTTGAGTTCGGGACAGGGGAGACCCAGTACTTC.

This clonotype was seen a handful of times. Written as DNA, the CDR3 is TGTGCCAGCAGCTTATCGACAGGGATCGACGAGCAGTACTTC. This codes for CASSLSTGIDEQYF. The chain is built from TRBV7-9 and TRBJ2-7; 7 bases line up with TRBD1. Germline loops: CDR1 SEHNR, CDR2 FQNEAQ (reference sequence). J gave up 5 bases and V 2 bases, and 6 bases lay outside the gene matches. The CDR3 runs 14 residues.

This clonotype has ten or more counts. The chain recombines TRBV7-9 with TRBJ2-7; the D gene could be TRBD1 or TRBD2 (5 bases each). This CDR3 spans 15 amino acids. V was cut by 1 base and J by 6 bases, with 16 bases left in between. The germline V gene encodes CDR1 SEHNR and CDR2 FQNEAQ (reference sequence). The CDR3 nucleotides read TGTGCCAGCAGCTTAGACGGGGCTTCAGGGACCGAGCAGTACTTC. This codes for CASSLDGASGTEQYF.

V and J are TRBV29-1 and TRBJ2-7, with D possibly TRBD1 on 6 matching bases. This CDR3 has 11 residues. From germline, CDR1 is SQVTM and CDR2 ANQGSEA. Trimming shortened V by 6 bases and J by 6 bases, and 12 bases separated the two germline ends. CDR3 nucleotides: TGCAGCGTCGGCGACAGGTTCGAGCAGTACTTC. The encoded protein is CSVGDRFEQYF.

The table lists this clonotype with a few counts. The chain uses TRBV20-1 and TRBJ2-7, with TRBD2 matching over 13 bases. Trimming at V came to 1 base and at J to 2 bases, leaving 2 bases not matched to a gene. CDR3 length: 15 amino acids. Germline CDR1 DFQATT, CDR2 SNEGSKA (reference sequence). CDR3 sequence reads: CSARGGLAGPYEQYF. CDR3 DNA sequence: TGCAGTGCTAGAGGGGGACTAGCGGGACCCTACGAGCAGTACTTC.

This clonotype was observed many times. This chain joins TRBV11-2 and TRBJ2-1; tentative D call: TRBD2 (5 bases). Germline V gene lookup returns CDR1 SGHAT and CDR2 FQNNGV. The CDR3 extends over 15 amino acids. Trimming left V 0 bases short and J 2 bases short, with 8 bases between. For the CDR3, the DNA is TGTGCCAGCAGCTTAGAGCCTAGCACCTACAATGAGCAGTTCTTC. It yields the protein CASSLEPSTYNEQFF.

In this sample, this clonotype turned up a few times. CDR3 residues: CASSPAIDSYGYTF. The CDR3 nucleotides are TGTGCCAGCTCACCAGCCATTGACAGCTATGGCTACACCTTC. This sequence joins TRBV18 and TRBJ1-2, with a possible D match to TRBD1 (5 bases). This CDR3 is built from 14 residues. Trimming pared 2 bases from V and 4 bases from J, leaving 11 bases between. Germline lookup yields CDR1 KGHSH and CDR2 LQKENI.

This clonotype has at least ten counts. V gene TRBV20-1 combines with J gene TRBJ2-5, with 7 bases aligning to TRBD1. The CDR3 length is 13 residues. V gave up 5 bases and J gave up 2 bases; unmatched junction bases: 5. From germline, CDR1 is DFQATT and CDR2 SNEGSKA (reference sequence). The CDR3 nucleotides read TGCAGTGCTGAACGACAGGGTCAAGAGACCCAGTACTTC. Translation: CSAERQGQETQYF.

The sample holds one count of this clonotype. V usage is TRBV5-1 and J usage is TRBJ1-3; TRBD1 is a possible D gene (5 bases). CDR1 is SGHRS, CDR2 YFSETQ, per germline. This CDR3 contains 14 residues. Deletions cut 4 bases from V and 2 bases from J, with 10 bases between. The CDR3 here is CASSPDSTGNTIYF. The CDR3 DNA sequence: TGCGCCAGCAGCCCTGACAGTACTGGAAACACCATATATTTT.

V and J are TRBV6-1 and TRBJ2-3; D is ambiguous. Looked up from germline, CDR1 is MNHNS and CDR2 is SASEGT. CDR3 size: 17 residues. The V gene lost 5 bases and the J gene lost 2 bases, with 20 bases spanning the gap. Here the CDR3 reads CASSKSGSRTTTDTQYF. The CDR3 coding sequence is TGTGCCAGCAGTAAATCAGGCTCCAGGACCACCACAGATACGCAGTATTTT.

This clonotype was observed a handful of times. V and J are TRBV24-1 and TRBJ1-5; D may be TRBD1 (5 bases). CDR3 size: 17 residues. Trimming removed 2 bases at V and 0 bases at J, with 13 bases between. The germline CDR1 and CDR2 sequences are KGHDR and SFDVKD. In DNA, the CDR3 is TGTGCCACCAGTGATTCGGTAGGGGATTATAGCAATCAGCCCCAGCATTTT. As protein: CATSDSVGDYSNQPQHF.